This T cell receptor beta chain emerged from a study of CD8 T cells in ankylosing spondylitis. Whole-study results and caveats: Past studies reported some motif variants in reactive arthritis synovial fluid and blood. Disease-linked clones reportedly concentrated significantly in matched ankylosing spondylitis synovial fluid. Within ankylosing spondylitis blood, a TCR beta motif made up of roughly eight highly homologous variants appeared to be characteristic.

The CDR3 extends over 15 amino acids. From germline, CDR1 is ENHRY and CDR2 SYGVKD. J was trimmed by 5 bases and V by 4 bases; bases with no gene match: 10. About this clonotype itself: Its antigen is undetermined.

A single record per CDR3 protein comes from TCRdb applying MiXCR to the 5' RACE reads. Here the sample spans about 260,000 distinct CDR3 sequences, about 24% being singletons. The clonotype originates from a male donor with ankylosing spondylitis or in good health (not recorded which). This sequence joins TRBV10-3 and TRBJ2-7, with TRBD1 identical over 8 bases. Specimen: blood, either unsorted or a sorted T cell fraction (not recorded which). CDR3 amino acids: CAISALRDRGHEQYF. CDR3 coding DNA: TGTGCCATCAGTGCACTTCGAGACAGGGGCCACGAGCAGTACTTC.